A single sample is the source of the 26 T cell receptor beta chains below, sequenced in a study of identical twins. TCRdb re-derived calls from the 5' RACE reads in MiXCR, one entry per CDR3 protein. Here the sample spans roughly 700,000 distinct CDR3 sequences, 8.5% to 9.5% being singletons. These sequences were also reported in another study, on yellow fever vaccine responses in identical twins.

The sample taken for sequencing was PBMCs. Every receptor here comes from a woman between 18 and 29 years old in good health.

The CDR3 nucleotides are TGTGCCAGCAGCCGGGACGGGGGTTACTCTGGGGCCAACGTCCTGACTTTC. This codes for CASSRDGGYSGANVLTF. The V gene is TRBV5-6, the J gene TRBJ2-6; D might be TRBD2 (6 bases). The ends were cut back, 4 bases at V and 0 bases at J, with 14 bases in the middle. CDR1 and CDR2 (germline): SGHDT, YYEEEE. This CDR3 comprises 17 residues.

In its sample, this clonotype was seen a few times. The V call is TRBV5-1, the J call TRBJ2-3; 10 bases match TRBD2. The CDR3 extends over 17 amino acids. V shed 0 bases, J shed 5 bases, and the junction held 9 bases outside the gene matches. Germline assignment: CDR1 SGHRS and CDR2 YFSETQ. CDR3 nucleotides: TGCGCCAGCAGCTTGGAACTAGCGGGGTATAGTGGAGATACGCAGTATTTT. Translated, it gives CASSLELAGYSGDTQYF.

Only a few counts were recorded for this clonotype. The chain has TRBV7-9 and TRBJ2-4, with D maybe TRBD2 (6 bases). V was cut by 5 bases and J by 4 bases, with 18 bases left in between. The CDR3 is 16 residues long. The germline CDR1 and CDR2 sequences are SEHNR and FQNEAQ (reference sequence). The CDR3 loop reads CASSRGDPLIKNIQYF. In nucleotides, the CDR3 is TGTGCCAGCAGCCGCGGGGACCCCTTAATTAAAAACATTCAGTACTTC.

This clonotype showed up many times. In nucleotides, the CDR3 is TGTGCCAGCAGCTCCGGACACGGATCGTATACGCAGTATTTT. Amino acid sequence: CASSSGHGSYTQYF. The gene calls are TRBV7-2 and TRBJ2-3; D is perhaps TRBD1 (5 bases). Trimming took off 4 bases at V and 7 bases at J, with 15 bases between the two ends. Germline CDR1 and CDR2: SGHTA and FQGNSA. The CDR3 consists of 14 residues.

This clonotype was seen only a few times. The chain is built from TRBV3-1 and TRBJ1-1, with TRBD1 as a possible D gene (6 bases). V was trimmed by 10 bases and J by 0 bases, leaving 27 bases between them. Germline CDR1 LGHDT, CDR2 YNNKEL (reference sequence). The CDR3 is 18 amino acids. The CDR3 is CAISPLQGKGRMNTEAFF. CDR3 coding DNA: TGTGCCATCAGTCCGTTACAGGGAAAGGGTCGCATGAACACTGAAGCTTTCTTT. The full variable domain, rest sourced from reference TRBV3-1 and TRBJ1-1, is DTAVSQTPKYLVTQMGNDKSIKCEQNLGHDTMYWYKQDSKKFLKIMFSYNNKELIINETVPNRFSPKSPDKAHLNLHINSLELGDSAVYFCAISPLQGKGRMNTEAFFGQGTRLTVV.

The chain recombines TRBV6-5 with TRBJ2-2, with 7 bases that match TRBD1. J was trimmed by 1 base and V by 2 bases; bases with no gene match: 13. CDR1 MNHEY and CDR2 SVGAGI come from the germline V gene. The CDR3 runs to 19 residues. As DNA, the CDR3 is TGTGCCAGCAGTTACACGAGCAGGGGGATGGTTTTGAACACCGGGGAGCTGTTTTTT. Residues: CASSYTSRGMVLNTGELFF.

Only a few counts were recorded for this clonotype. The rearrangement uses TRBV7-8 and TRBJ1-4; no reliable D call. Per germline, CDR1 SGHVS and CDR2 FQNEAQ. V was clipped by 4 bases and J by 2 bases, with 17 bases between them. The CDR3 sequence is 17 residues long. The CDR3 loop is CASSSRPFASTNEKLFF. For the CDR3, the DNA is TGTGCCAGCAGCTCTCGACCCTTTGCAAGTACTAATGAAAAACTGTTTTTT.

The sample holds a few counts of this clonotype. V usage is TRBV20-1 and J usage is TRBJ2-1; 9 bases match TRBD2. This CDR3 comprises 14 residues. Germline V gene lookup returns CDR1 DFQATT and CDR2 SNEGSKA (reference sequence). After removal of 5 bases from V and 4 bases from J, the junction contained 6 bases not matched to a gene. The CDR3 region has the DNA TGCAGTGCTTATAGCGGGGGACTATACAATGAGCAGTTCTTC. Encoded protein: CSAYSGGLYNEQFF.

The CDR3 DNA follows: TGTGCCAGCACGGACAATCACAGGGTCCCAGATACGCAGTATTTT. This sequence encodes CASTDNHRVPDTQYF. This rearrangement joins TRBV6-1 to TRBJ2-3, with D possibly TRBD1 on 6 matching bases. This CDR3 comprises 15 residues. The germline gives CDR1 MNHNS, CDR2 SASEGT. Trimming removed 7 bases at V and 4 bases at J, with 18 bases between.

This clonotype turned up a few times. The chain has TRBV29-1 and TRBJ2-7, with D tentatively TRBD1 (6 bases). Per germline, CDR1 SQVTM and CDR2 ANQGSEA. The CDR3 length is 12 residues. The ends were cut back, 7 bases at V and 2 bases at J, with 12 bases in the middle. For the CDR3, the DNA is TGCAGCGGAATGACAGGAGCCTACGAGCAGTACTTC. Its protein product is CSGMTGAYEQYF.

This chain links TRBV7-9 with TRBJ1-2, with 7 bases aligning to TRBD1. This CDR3 region has 16 residues. The ends lost 5 bases at V and 3 bases at J; junction bases unmatched: 12. Germline CDR1 and CDR2: SEHNR and FQNEAQ (reference sequence). CDR3 DNA: TGTGCCAGCAGCCCTACTAAAGGGGGCGAATACTATGGCTACACCTTC. Translated, it gives CASSPTKGGEYYGYTF. Combining the CDR3 with reference TRBV7-9 and TRBJ1-2 gives the whole variable domain DTGVSQNPRHKITKRGQNVTFRCDPISEHNRLYWYRQTLGQGPEFLTYFQNEAQLEKSRLLSDRFSAERPKGSFSTLEIQRTEQGDSAMYLCASSPTKGGEYYGYTFGSGTRLTVV.

The CDR3 loop is CASSYRSGSSDTQYF. In DNA, the CDR3 is TGTGCCAGCAGCTACCGTAGCGGGAGTTCGGATACGCAGTATTTT. The rearrangement joins TRBV7-2 to TRBJ2-3; TRBD2 matches 9 bases. Germline lookup yields CDR1 SGHTA and CDR2 FQGNSA. V trimming: 4 bases; J trimming: 6 bases; junction bases outside the gene matches: 8. This CDR3 is built from 15 residues.

The rearrangement joins TRBV7-9 to TRBJ2-1; 10 bases line up with TRBD2. V was pared by 0 bases and J by 7 bases, with 6 bases of the junction left unmatched. The CDR3 consists of 16 residues. Germline CDR1 SEHNR, CDR2 FQNEAQ (reference sequence). In nucleotides, the CDR3 is TGTGCCAGCAGCTTAGCGCTAACTAGCGGGACTAATGAGCAGTTCTTC. It codes for CASSLALTSGTNEQFF.

This clonotype showed up just a few times. V is TRBV28 and J is TRBJ2-7, with D uncertain. The CDR3 extends over 14 amino acids. The V gene's germline CDR1 is MDHEN and CDR2 SYDVKM. Trimming removed 4 bases from V and 5 bases from J, with 15 bases in between. This CDR3 is CASSSPNDGNEQYF. For the CDR3, the DNA is TGTGCCAGCAGTTCCCCTAATGACGGAAACGAGCAGTACTTC.

At least ten counts were recorded for this clonotype. Here the CDR3 reads CASSLEGQGYEKLFF. Here the CDR3 DNA reads TGCGCCAGCAGCTTGGAGGGACAGGGATATGAAAAACTGTTTTTT. V is TRBV5-1 and J is TRBJ1-4; TRBD1 matches at 9 bases. The CDR3 spans 15 residues. With V trimmed by 0 bases and J by 6 bases, 3 bases remained unmatched. The germline V gene has CDR1 SGHRS and CDR2 YFSETQ. Complete variable domain (other parts from reference TRBV5-1 and TRBJ1-4): KAGVTQTPRYLIKTRGQQVTLSCSPISGHRSVSWYQQTPGQGLQFLFEYFSETQRNKGNFPGRFSGRQFSNSRSEMNVSTLELGDSALYLCASSLEGQGYEKLFFGSGTQLSVL.

This clonotype was observed at least ten times. The rearrangement joins TRBV9 to TRBJ2-7, with 11 bases lining up with TRBD2. Germline trimming cut 4 bases from V and 5 bases from J; bases unmatched to any gene: 5. The length of the CDR3 is 14 residues. Germline CDR1 SGDLS, CDR2 YYNGEE. DNA for the CDR3: TGTGCCAGCAGCCTTAGCGGGGGGGCCGACGAGCAGTACTTC. It translates to CASSLSGGADEQYF.

This clonotype was seen ten or more times. The CDR3 sequence is CASRPPSSYNEQFF. The CDR3 DNA reads TGTGCCAGCAGACCGCCGAGCTCCTACAATGAGCAGTTCTTC. The chain uses TRBV7-2 and TRBJ2-1; D gene ambiguous. The ends were cut back, 6 bases at V and 0 bases at J, with 9 bases in the middle. This CDR3 spans 14 amino acids. CDR1 is SGHTA, CDR2 FQGNSA, per germline.

This sequence joins TRBV7-9 and TRBJ1-1, with D possibly TRBD1 on 5 matching bases. This CDR3 region has 12 residues. Germline loops: CDR1 SEHNR, CDR2 FQNEAQ (reference sequence). Trimming shortened V by 6 bases and J by 8 bases, and 13 bases separated the two germline ends. DNA of the CDR3: TGTGCCAGCAGTCAAAGGGGCGTCGAAGCTTTCTTT. It is translated as CASSQRGVEAFF.

There are many counts of this clonotype. This rearrangement joins TRBV7-8 to TRBJ2-7, with D possibly TRBD1 on 6 matching bases. The CDR3 sequence is 11 residues long. With 3 bases removed from V and 12 bases from J, the gap between germline ends came to 12 bases. CDR1 SGHVS and CDR2 FQNEAQ come from the germline V gene. In DNA, the CDR3 is TGTGCCAGCAGCTTCAACAGGGTCCCGTACTTC. Its translation: CASSFNRVPYF.

This clonotype occurred many times. The chain carries TRBV5-1 and TRBJ2-5; D may be TRBD1 (5 bases). V lost 5 bases and J 7 bases, leaving 15 bases between the germline ends. The germline gives CDR1 SGHRS, CDR2 YFSETQ. The CDR3 extends over 13 amino acids. CDR3 residues: CASRQQDRGTQYF. For the CDR3, the DNA is TGCGCCAGCAGACAACAGGATAGGGGGACCCAGTACTTC.

The chain combines TRBV28 with TRBJ2-7; D tentatively reads TRBD1 or TRBD2 (6 bases each). The V gene's germline CDR1 is MDHEN and CDR2 SYDVKM. Trimming stripped 1 base from V and 3 bases from J, with 16 bases between. CDR3 length: 16 amino acids. CDR3 residues: CASSLLGGQAHYEQYF. The CDR3 DNA is TGTGCCAGCAGTTTATTAGGGGGGCAGGCACACTACGAGCAGTACTTC. Based on the CDR3 plus reference TRBV28 and TRBJ2-7, the full variable domain is DVKVTQSSRYLVKRTGEKVFLECVQDMDHENMFWYRQDPGLGLRLIYFSYDVKMKEKGDIPEGYSVSREKKERFSLILESASTNQTSMYLCASSLLGGQAHYEQYFGPGTRLTVT.

This clonotype was counted at least ten times. The chain has TRBV29-1 and TRBJ2-3, with 9 bases that match TRBD2. Germline loops: CDR1 SQVTM, CDR2 ANQGSEA. The CDR3 extends over 17 amino acids. With V trimmed by 6 bases and J by 2 bases, 15 bases remained unmatched. This CDR3 is CSVFPPGLAPATDTQYF. The CDR3 region has the DNA TGCAGCGTCTTCCCCCCGGGACTAGCTCCCGCCACAGATACGCAGTATTTT.

The sample holds many counts of this clonotype. The J gene is TRBJ2-7, the V gene TRBV20-1; tentative D call: TRBD1 (5 bases). Per germline, CDR1 DFQATT and CDR2 SNEGSKA (reference sequence). With 6 bases removed from V and 0 bases from J, the gap between germline ends came to 12 bases. The length of the CDR3 is 13 residues. CDR3 sequence reads: CSATDSSSYEQYF. CDR3 bases: TGCAGTGCAACAGACAGCTCCTCCTACGAGCAGTACTTC.

The sample holds a few counts of this clonotype. V and J are TRBV6-1 and TRBJ2-7, with 7 nucleotides matching TRBD1. The CDR3 has 17 residues. The V gene's germline CDR1 is MNHNS and CDR2 SASEGT. Trimming took 5 bases from V and 0 from J; bases not matched to a gene: 13. CDR3 in amino acids: CASSPVNRGYSSYEQYF. In DNA, the CDR3 is TGTGCCAGCAGTCCTGTCAACAGGGGCTACAGCTCCTACGAGCAGTACTTC.

This clonotype was counted many times. V gene TRBV12-3 or TRBV12-4 combines with J gene TRBJ1-4, with TRBD1 matching over 8 bases. V dropped 3 bases and J dropped 8; count of bases not matched to a gene: 5. This CDR3 comprises 14 residues. The CDR3 DNA follows: TGTGCCAGCAGTTTCGTACAGGGGGGCGAAAAACTGTTTTTT. Protein product: CASSFVQGGEKLFF.

This clonotype appeared a few times. The chain uses TRBV20-1 and TRBJ2-1; 15 bases map to TRBD2. V shed 5 bases and J 7 bases; nucleotides not matched to a gene: 9. CDR1 is DFQATT and CDR2 is SNEGSKA in the germline V gene (reference sequence). The CDR3 runs to 16 residues. This CDR3 is CSARTSGRVEKNEQFF. The CDR3 DNA sequence: TGCAGTGCTCGGACTAGCGGGAGGGTGGAAAAAAATGAGCAGTTCTTC.